This T cell receptor (beta chain) was obtained from a study of blood T cell repertoires in COVID-19. The overall study: Spain, Italy and the United States supplied samples that represented acute and convalescent COVID-19. Nucleic acid was either cDNA or gDNA, and it came from T cells, B-cell-depleted T cells, or PBMCs.

Germline CDR1 reads SGHRS; CDR2 reads YFSETQ. The length of the CDR3 is 13 residues. The ends lost 6 bases at V and 2 bases at J; junction bases unmatched: 1. Original handling: Amplification with reference gene primers provided the estimates of nucleated cell counts. Generated by immunoSEQ multiplex PCR, the TCRdb table keeps only in-frame clones and is missing some. That table gives V, J and clone size, and the DNA gave D and trimming. There are some 490,000 clones in the sample; roughly 88% occur only once, and 3.2% lies in the top ten. The V call is TRBV5-1, the J call TRBJ2-5; 10 nucleotides line up with TRBD2. Sequenced material: peripheral blood. The sequence was collected from a human donor in a cohort sampled during active COVID-19. The CDR3 loop reads CASKAGGQETQYF. Written as DNA, the CDR3 is TGCGCCAGCAAAGCGGGAGGGCAAGAGACCCAGTACTTC.